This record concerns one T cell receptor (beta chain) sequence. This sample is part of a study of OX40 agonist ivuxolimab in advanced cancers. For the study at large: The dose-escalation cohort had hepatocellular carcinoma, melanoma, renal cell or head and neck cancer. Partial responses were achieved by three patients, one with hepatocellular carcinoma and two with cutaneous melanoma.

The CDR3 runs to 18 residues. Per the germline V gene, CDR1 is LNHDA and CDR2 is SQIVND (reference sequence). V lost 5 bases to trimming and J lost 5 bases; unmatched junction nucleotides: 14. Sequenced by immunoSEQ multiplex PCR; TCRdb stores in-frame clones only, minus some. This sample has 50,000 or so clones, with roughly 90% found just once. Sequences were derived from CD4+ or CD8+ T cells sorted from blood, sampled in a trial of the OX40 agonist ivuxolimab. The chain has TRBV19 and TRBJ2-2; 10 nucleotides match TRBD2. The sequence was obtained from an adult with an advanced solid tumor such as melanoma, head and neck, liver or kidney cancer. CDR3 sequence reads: CASSYPSGGHRSTGELFF. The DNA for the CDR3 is TGTGCCAGTAGTTACCCTAGCGGGGGCCACCGGTCAACCGGGGAGCTGTTTTTT.